This T cell receptor beta chain was profiled in a study of spatial heterogeneity in lung cancer. Study results and limitations: Coverage estimated for tumor T cells reached roughly 6.5% for alpha chains and about 13% for beta chains. Counts of expanded alpha and beta TCRs within tumors tracked the tumor nonsynonymous mutation count.

Time point given: sample taken at primary tumor resection. The donors, about 74 patients with untreated early-stage non-small cell lung cancer, provided the samples. The CDR3 runs to 13 residues. V was clipped by 4 bases and J by 6 bases, with 11 bases between them. From germline, CDR1 is LGHNA and CDR2 YNFKEQ. As for this clonotype: Its antigen is not known.

TCRdb passed the 5' RACE reads through MiXCR, listing each CDR3 protein once. The sample has roughly 9,800 distinct CDR3 sequences, 12% seen once. V is TRBV4-2 and J is TRBJ2-3; no firm D call. The source of this sequence is a female donor with early-stage non-small cell lung cancer. This sample comprised lung tumor tissue, obtained at surgery. The CDR3 region has the DNA TGTGCCAGCAGCCCAAGCAGTTTGGATACGCAGTATTTT. It is translated as CASSPSSLDTQYF.